This TCR beta chain was recovered during a study of tumor-infiltrating lymphocytes in localized non-small cell lung cancer. Study summary: The cohort mixed smokers and never-smokers, several histologies, and some post-neoadjuvant-chemotherapy samples. Each patient gave resected tumor and non-adjacent uninvolved lung tissue.

Method: immunoSEQ multiplex PCR; TCRdb's copy keeps in-frame clones and lacks some. The table lists over 15,000 clones, around 76% of them singletons. J gave up 6 bases and V 7 bases, and 5 bases lay outside the gene matches. The CDR3 extends over 13 amino acids. CDR1 is MDHEN and CDR2 is SYDVKM in the germline V gene. For this clone: Its antigen is not known.

General study findings and limits: Higher tumor T cell infiltration than in uninvolved lung was supported by TCRbeta sequencing. Recurrence-free survival showed no association with tumor T-cell fraction.

This clonotype was sampled from a human donor with non-small cell lung cancer. The chain employs TRBV28 and TRBJ2-1, with 8 bases aligning to TRBD1. Sequenced: lung tumor tissue. As DNA, the CDR3 is TGTGCCAGCATCGCGACAGGGGTCAATGAGCAGTTCTTC. It encodes CASIATGVNEQFF.